Listed here are 31 T cell receptor beta chains from one sample, sequenced in a study of shared clonotypes between healthy human individuals. The repertoire was sequenced with immunoSEQ multiplex PCR; TCRdb's copy has only in-frame clones and lacks some. The data show around 200,000 clones, about 66% seen once. Source material: memory CD4+ T cells sorted from blood. As for subset: CD45RA-negative fraction. The receptors come from a man aged 25 to 40 in good health.

The chain joins TRBV11-1 to TRBJ2-7; weak D call: TRBD2 (7 bases). This CDR3 contains 14 residues. The V and J ends lost 5 bases and 4 bases respectively, with 15 bases between them. In germline, CDR1 is SGHAT, CDR2 FQDESV (reference sequence). CDR3 sequence: CASSINGGRYEQYF. CDR3 in DNA: TGTGCCAGCAGCATCAACGGGGGGCGGTACGAGCAGTACTTC.

The chain uses TRBV9 and TRBJ2-5; 12 bases map to TRBD2. The CDR3 sequence is 19 residues long. Per germline, CDR1 SGDLS and CDR2 YYNGEE. With 0 bases clipped from V and 2 bases from J, the junction kept 11 bases outside the gene matches. The CDR3 DNA reads as TGTGCCAGCAGCGTAGGCCCCGGGCTAGCGGGAGGGATGCAAGAGACCCAGTACTTC. Translated, it gives CASSVGPGLAGGMQETQYF. The full variable domain, with the rest looked up from reference TRBV9 and TRBJ2-5, is DSGVTQTPKHLITATGQRVTLRCSPRSGDLSVYWYQQSLDQGLQFLIQYYNGEERAKGNILERFSAQQFPDLHSELNLSSLELGDSALYFCASSVGPGLAGGMQETQYFGPGTRLLVL.

This clone was found once. The chain is built from TRBV6-1 and TRBJ1-3, with no clear D. The length of the CDR3 is 13 residues. V lost 4 bases, J lost 1 base, and 5 bases lay in between. Germline V gives CDR1 MNHNS, CDR2 SASEGT. The CDR3 region has the DNA TGTGCCAGCAGTGCCCAGTCTGGAAACACCATATATTTT. It yields the protein CASSAQSGNTIYF.

The chain joins TRBV7-8 to TRBJ2-2; D remains unclear. The CDR3 covers 14 residues. Trimming left V 7 bases short and J 8 bases short, with 17 bases between. Germline V gene data show CDR1 as SGHVS and CDR2 as FQNEAQ. CDR3 sequence: CASIITMVGGELFF. The DNA for the CDR3 is TGTGCCAGCATCATCACGATGGTGGGAGGGGAGCTGTTTTTT.

This clone was detected ten times or more. The gene calls are TRBV5-4 and TRBJ1-1, with no clear D. The V gene lost 0 bases and the J gene lost 3 bases, with 9 bases spanning the gap. The CDR3 totals 14 residues. In germline, CDR1 is SGHNT, CDR2 YYREEE (reference sequence). CDR3 sequence reads: CASSLGRGDTEAFF. CDR3 coding DNA: TGTGCCAGCAGCTTGGGACGCGGAGACACTGAAGCTTTCTTT.

For the CDR3, the DNA is TGTGCCAGCAGTAGGGCCTCCCGCAGGAATGAAAAACTGTTTTTT. Translated, it gives CASSRASRRNEKLFF. This sequence joins TRBV25-1 and TRBJ1-4; D unresolved. The V gene lost 5 bases and the J gene lost 5 bases, with 15 bases spanning the gap. The CDR3 has 15 residues. In germline, CDR1 is MGHDK, CDR2 SYGVNS.

This clone occurred once. The V call is TRBV10-2, the J call TRBJ2-5; TRBD2 might be the D (6 bases). The CDR3 has 13 residues. V was pared by 7 bases and J by 5 bases, with 14 bases between. In germline, CDR1 is WSHSY, CDR2 SAAADI. The DNA for the CDR3 is TGCGCCAGCAAGGATAGCGGTCGGGAGACCCAGTACTTC. Protein sequence: CASKDSGRETQYF.

This sequence joins TRBV9 and TRBJ2-3; maybe TRBD2 (5 bases). The germline CDR1 and CDR2 sequences are SGDLS and YYNGEE. The CDR3 consists of 13 residues. V dropped 0 bases and J dropped 6 bases, with 8 bases sitting between them. CDR3 nucleotides: TGTGCCAGCAGCGTAGGGACTTGGGATACGCAGTATTTT. Translating it yields CASSVGTWDTQYF.

This chain connects TRBV2 to TRBJ2-7; 9 positions match TRBD1. Germline V gives CDR1 SNHLY, CDR2 FYNNEI. Germline trimming cut 10 bases from V and 1 base from J; bases unmatched to any gene: 14. CDR3 length: 16 amino acids. CDR3 sequence: CATDRGPGQRSYEQYF. As DNA, the CDR3 is TGTGCCACGGACAGGGGTCCGGGCCAGAGGTCCTACGAGCAGTACTTC. Full variable domain (outside the CDR3, taken from reference TRBV2 and TRBJ2-7): EPEVTQTPSHQVTQMGQEVILRCVPISNHLYFYWYRQILGQKVEFLVSFYNNEISEKSEIFDDQFSVERPDGSNFTLKIRSTKLEDSAMYFCATDRGPGQRSYEQYFGPGTRLTVT.

The V and J genes are TRBV10-3 and TRBJ2-1; 7 bases map to TRBD2. With V trimmed by 6 bases and J by 8 bases, 13 bases remained unmatched. Germline CDR1 and CDR2: ENHRY and SYGVKD. The CDR3 runs 15 residues. The CDR3 loop is CAIRGRAESLDEQFF. CDR3 nucleotides: TGTGCCATCAGGGGGAGGGCCGAGTCATTGGATGAGCAGTTCTTC.

The genes are TRBV5-6 and TRBJ1-4, with D tentatively TRBD1 (5 bases). CDR3 length: 15 residues. V dropped 6 bases and J dropped 3 bases, with 15 bases sitting between them. Germline CDR1 and CDR2: SGHDT and YYEEEE. CDR3 sequence: CASTSWGLANEKLFF. For the CDR3, the DNA is TGTGCCAGCACCTCCTGGGGGTTGGCTAATGAAAAACTGTTTTTT.

V and J are TRBV6-4 and TRBJ2-3; D possibly uses TRBD1 or TRBD2 (5 bases each). Germline V CDR1 and CDR2: MRHNA, SNTAGT. Trimming removed 0 bases at V and 10 bases at J, with 11 bases between. CDR3 size: 13 residues. The CDR3 sequence: CASSDSGSRAQYF. The CDR3 DNA reads TGTGCCAGCAGTGACTCGGGGAGCAGGGCGCAGTATTTT.

This sequence joins TRBV7-2 and TRBJ2-2, with 8 bases that match TRBD2. Trimming at V came to 7 bases and at J to 1 base, leaving 2 bases not matched to a gene. CDR1 and CDR2 from the germline V gene are SGHTA and FQGNSA. CDR3 length: 14 residues. CDR3 region: CASTAGGNTGELFF. The CDR3 DNA follows: TGTGCCAGCACCGCGGGGGGGAACACCGGGGAGCTGTTTTTT.

The chain has TRBV6-1 and TRBJ2-1, with no clear D. Germline CDR1 and CDR2: MNHNS and SASEGT. The CDR3 is 13 amino acids. The V end was cut by 3 bases, the J end by 9 bases, with 12 bases between. The CDR3 region is CASSEVVIGEQFF. CDR3 in DNA: TGTGCCAGCAGTGAGGTCGTGATAGGTGAGCAGTTCTTC.

The CDR3 DNA is TGTGCCAGCAGCTTGGGCAGGGGGGTCACAGATACGCAGTATTTT. Translation gives CASSLGRGVTDTQYF. This chain links TRBV5-6 with TRBJ2-3; a weak D match, TRBD1 (7 bases). Germline CDR1 reads SGHDT; CDR2 reads YYEEEE. The CDR3 length is 15 residues. Trimming stripped 0 bases from V and 2 bases from J, with 10 bases between.

This clone is categorized as medium-sized. The V gene is TRBV28, the J gene TRBJ1-2, with D perhaps TRBD1 (5 bases). Per germline, CDR1 MDHEN and CDR2 SYDVKM. There are 14 residues in the CDR3. The V end was cut by 6 bases, the J end by 7 bases, with 18 bases between. The CDR3 region is CASSPGGGYGGYTF. The CDR3 bases are TGTGCCAGCAGCCCTGGGGGAGGGTACGGTGGCTACACCTTC.

Sample share makes this clone medium-sized. This CDR3 is also generated by other DNA sequences in the sample. This rearrangement joins TRBV2 to TRBJ1-5; 7 nucleotides agree with TRBD1. Germline CDR1 is SNHLY and CDR2 is FYNNEI. The CDR3 sequence is 13 residues long. V trimming: 7 bases; J trimming: 2 bases; junction bases outside the gene matches: 2. The CDR3 DNA reads as TGTGCCAGCACCGGGACAGGCAATCAGCCCCAGCATTTT. This sequence encodes CASTGTGNQPQHF.

V is TRBV2 and J is TRBJ2-2; D uncertain. The germline V gene has CDR1 SNHLY and CDR2 FYNNEI. Trimming took 4 bases from V and 0 from J, leaving 6 bases between them. The CDR3 totals 14 residues. The CDR3 bases are TGTGCCAGCAGTGTTCGGTCGAACACCGGGGAGCTGTTTTTT. Translation gives CASSVRSNTGELFF.

This clone was seen a handful of times. The V call is TRBV7-2, the J call TRBJ2-1, with 10 bases aligning to TRBD2. There are 16 residues in the CDR3. Germline CDR1 is SGHTA and CDR2 is FQGNSA. Trimming cost V 2 bases and J 3 bases; bases outside gene matches: 4. CDR3 sequence: CASSLMVAGGYNEQFF. CDR3 bases: TGTGCCAGCAGCTTAATGGTAGCGGGAGGCTACAATGAGCAGTTCTTC. Using reference TRBV7-2 and TRBJ2-1 for the parts outside the CDR3, the full variable domain is GAGVSQSPSNKVTEKGKDVELRCDPISGHTALYWYRQSLGQGLEFLIYFQGNSAPDKSGLPSDRFSAERTGGSVSTLTIQRTQQEDSAVYLCASSLMVAGGYNEQFFGPGTRLTVL.

The chain recombines TRBV10-3 with TRBJ1-1, with D unclear. The V end lost 6 bases, the J end lost 8 bases, and 16 bases lay between the germline ends. The length of the CDR3 is 13 residues. Germline CDR1 and CDR2: ENHRY and SYGVKD. The CDR3 coding sequence is TGTGCCATCAGCATAATCCCTGGGGAAGAAGCTTTCTTT. Translated: CAISIIPGEEAFF.

The J gene is TRBJ2-3, the V gene TRBV28; TRBD2 agrees at 7 bases. With V trimmed by 3 bases and J by 4 bases, 7 bases remained unmatched. CDR1 and CDR2 (germline): MDHEN, SYDVKM. The length of the CDR3 is 15 residues. The CDR3 nucleotides read TGTGCCAGCAGTTTTTGGCAGGGAGGGGCAGATACGCAGTATTTT. Translating it yields CASSFWQGGADTQYF.

In its sample, this clone was seen a few times. This chain joins TRBV10-2 and TRBJ1-1, with a tentative D call TRBD1 (5 bases). This CDR3 region has 14 residues. Germline assignment: CDR1 WSHSY and CDR2 SAAADI. Trimming cost V 3 bases and J 2 bases, with 10 bases left between them. CDR3 in amino acids: CASSEVWDNTEAFF. DNA for the CDR3: TGCGCCAGCAGTGAAGTTTGGGACAACACTGAAGCTTTCTTT.

This clone has more than one count but fewer than ten. Here the CDR3 reads CASRASGRATGELFF. CDR3 sequence (DNA): TGTGCCAGCAGGGCTAGCGGGAGAGCCACCGGGGAGCTGTTTTTT. The genes are TRBV2 and TRBJ2-2, with TRBD2 identical over 10 bases. V shed 6 bases, J shed 4 bases, and the junction held 5 bases outside the gene matches. Germline loops: CDR1 SNHLY, CDR2 FYNNEI. The CDR3 totals 15 residues.

This clone was counted a few times. The chain recombines TRBV2 with TRBJ2-7; D uncertain. The germline CDR1 and CDR2 sequences are SNHLY and FYNNEI. Trimming removed 2 bases at V and 0 bases at J, with 11 bases between. The CDR3 extends over 15 amino acids. CDR3 sequence (DNA): TGTGCCAGCAGTGAAATGGGTACCAGCTCCTACGAGCAGTACTTC. As protein: CASSEMGTSSYEQYF.

The chain recombines TRBV6-6 with TRBJ2-6; 9 bases map to TRBD1. The junction had 7 bases not matched to a gene; V was cut back by 11 bases and J by 2 bases. Germline CDR1 is MNHNY and CDR2 is SVGAGI (reference sequence). The CDR3 runs 15 residues. CDR3 region: CAGGQGLTGANVLTF. Here the CDR3 DNA reads TGTGCCGGGGGACAGGGATTGACTGGGGCCAACGTCCTGACTTTC.

This clone was seen just once. V gene TRBV5-4 combines with J gene TRBJ2-5; unclear D gene. Looked up from germline, CDR1 is SGHNT and CDR2 is YYREEE (reference sequence). The length of the CDR3 is 17 residues. The V end was cut by 2 bases, the J end by 1 base, with 18 bases between. CDR3 nucleotide sequence: TGTGCCAGCAGCTTAAAAGCCGGGTCCTACACCCAAGAGACCCAGTACTTC. Amino acids: CASSLKAGSYTQETQYF.

Concerning this clone: This likely came from a read error, as a far larger clone is one base away. CDR3 bases: TGTGCCAGCAGCTACGGACAGGAAAACTACGAGCAGTACTTC. As protein: CASSYGQENYEQYF. The V and J genes are TRBV9 and TRBJ2-7; 7 nucleotides agree with TRBD1. Germline CDR1 SGDLS, CDR2 YYNGEE. This CDR3 spans 14 amino acids. V was clipped by 4 bases and J by 3 bases; unmatched bases: 7.

The chain employs TRBV18 and TRBJ2-7; 9 bases are a match to TRBD1. The J segment lost 6 bases and the V segment lost 2 bases, leaving 8 bases of the junction unmatched. The CDR3 extends over 15 amino acids. Germline V CDR1 and CDR2: KGHSH, LQKENI. This CDR3 reads CASSPGRDRASEQYF. As DNA, the CDR3 is TGTGCCAGCTCACCAGGAAGGGACAGGGCGTCCGAGCAGTACTTC.

The V call is TRBV11-2, the J call TRBJ2-5, with 11 bases lining up with TRBD2. The germline V gene encodes CDR1 SGHAT and CDR2 FQNNGV. The CDR3 runs to 15 residues. The V segment lost 4 bases and the J segment 1 base; nucleotides outside the gene matches: 2. CDR3 residues: CASSSGLAGQETQYF. The CDR3 nucleotides are TGTGCCAGCAGCTCAGGACTAGCGGGCCAAGAGACCCAGTACTTC.

This chain joins TRBV30 and TRBJ1-2, with D uncertain. The CDR3 consists of 14 residues. V dropped 2 bases and J dropped 10 bases, with 20 bases sitting between them. From germline, CDR1 is GTSNPN and CDR2 SVGIG (reference sequence). CDR3 protein: CAWSWMYAGSDYTF. The CDR3 coding sequence is TGTGCCTGGAGTTGGATGTATGCGGGGTCTGACTACACCTTC.

This clone was counted a single time. The rearrangement uses TRBV7-3 and TRBJ2-1, with 9 bases identical to TRBD2. The germline V gene encodes CDR1 SGHTA and CDR2 FQGTGA. CDR3 length: 15 residues. Trimming removed 5 bases from V and 5 bases from J; junction bases left unmatched: 7. CDR3 residues: CASSLGLAGNNEQFF. The DNA for the CDR3 is TGTGCCAGCAGCCTAGGGCTAGCGGGAAACAATGAGCAGTTCTTC. Variable domain in full (rest from reference TRBV7-3 and TRBJ2-1): GAGVSQTPSNKVTEKGKYVELRCDPISGHTALYWYRQSLGQGPEFLIYFQGTGAADDSGLPNDRFFAVRPEGSVSTLKIQRTERGDSAVYLCASSLGLAGNNEQFFGPGTRLTVL.